Listed below are T cell receptor beta chains from one sample, sequenced in a study of glioma-infiltrating T cells after dendritic cell vaccination. This table comes from immunoSEQ multiplex PCR, and its TCRdb copy is limited to in-frame clones, with some not included. This table has about 49,000 clones, 85% appearing once. Sequences were derived from blood, sampled before dendritic cell vaccination. All receptors come from a human donor with glioblastoma. The CDR3 runs from the conserved cysteine through the conserved F or W. A D gene is named only where the DNA matches it firmly. Clone size, where shown, is once, few, many, or a class for clones that have expanded.

v_call,cdr3_length,j_call,clone_size,d_call,cdr3_aa,cdr3_nt
TRBV11-2,13,TRBJ1-2,-,-,CASSPGLGDGYTF,TGTGCCAGCAGCCCGGGCCTCGGGGATGGCTACACCTTC
TRBV7-6,15,TRBJ1-6,-,TRBD1,CASSLAGQGASPLHF,TGTGCCAGCAGCTTAGCGGGACAGGGGGCTTCACCCCTCCACTTT
TRBV30,15,TRBJ1-4,-,TRBD1,CASPRDRDSAEKLFF,TGTGCCTCCCCACGAGATAGGGACAGTGCTGAAAAACTGTTTTTT
TRBV7-3,20,TRBJ2-6,-,TRBD1,CASSSSPLLRTGDGANVLTF,TGTGCCAGCAGCTCAAGTCCCCTTCTGAGGACAGGGGATGGGGCCAACGTCCTGACTTTC
TRBV27,16,TRBJ2-7,-,-,CASSLVGNGFAYEQYF,TGTGCCAGCAGTTTGGTAGGCAACGGGTTCGCCTACGAGCAGTACTTC
TRBV6-5,13,TRBJ2-5,-,TRBD2,CAAGRPIQETQYF,TGTGCCGCCGGGAGGCCGATACAAGAGACCCAGTACTTC
TRBV7-4,13,TRBJ1-3,-,-,CASSFGYQNTIYF,TGTGCCAGCAGCTTCGGGTACCAAAACACCATATATTTT
TRBV20-1,11,TRBJ1-2,-,-,CSARERDGYTF,TGCAGTGCTAGGGAGAGGGATGGCTACACCTTC
TRBV18,13,TRBJ1-4,-,-,CASSLTTNEKLFF,TGTGCCAGCTCACTCACAACTAATGAAAAACTGTTTTTT
TRBV14,21,TRBJ2-7,-,TRBD2,CASSQGPRAGLAVGRAYEQYF,TGTGCCAGCAGCCAAGGCCCAAGAGCCGGACTAGCGGTTGGAAGGGCCTACGAGCAGTACTTC
TRBV5-1,14,TRBJ2-7,-,TRBD1,CASSLEGQNYEQYF,TGCGCCAGCAGCTTGGAGGGACAGAACTACGAGCAGTACTTC
TRBV5-1,15,TRBJ2-7,-,TRBD2,CASSHGTSGRDEQYF,TGCGCCAGCAGCCACGGGACTAGCGGGAGAGACGAGCAGTACTTC
TRBV6-6,13,TRBJ2-7,-,-,CASSEAISYEQYF,TGTGCCAGCAGTGAGGCGATCAGTTACGAGCAGTACTTC
TRBV10-3,15,TRBJ2-7,few,TRBD1,CAISERPQGGYEQYF,TGTGCCATCAGTGAGCGGCCACAGGGGGGATACGAGCAGTACTTC
TRBV29-1,13,TRBJ1-5,-,-,CSVRGQLNQPQHF,TGCAGCGTTCGAGGGCAACTCAATCAGCCCCAGCATTTT
TRBV19,16,TRBJ1-2,-,TRBD1,CASSTGAGQGAYGYTF,TGTGCCAGTAGTACTGGGGCGGGACAGGGCGCCTATGGCTACACCTTC
TRBV4-3,17,TRBJ2-3,-,-,CASSQEADGGRSDTQYF,TGCGCCAGCAGCCAAGAGGCAGACGGGGGTAGGTCAGACACGCAGTATTTT
TRBV28,14,TRBJ2-7,once,TRBD2,CATYPSGTALEQYF,TGTGCCACTTACCCTAGCGGGACGGCCCTCGAGCAGTACTTC
TRBV4-1,20,TRBJ1-4,-,-,CASSSERFMFTGRTNEKLFF,TGCGCCAGCAGCTCTGAGAGGTTTATGTTTACGGGTCGAACTAATGAAAAACTGTTTTTT
TRBV27,17,TRBJ2-2,-,TRBD2,CASSRLAVTPNTGELFF,TGTGCCAGCAGCAGACTAGCGGTCACACCGAACACCGGGGAGCTGTTTTTT
TRBV5-1,15,TRBJ1-5,-,TRBD1,CASSLAAGGGQPQHF,TGCGCCAGCAGCTTGGCGGCAGGGGGCGGTCAGCCCCAGCATTTT